This T cell receptor beta chain stems from a study of blood T cell repertoires in COVID-19. At the level of the study: COVID-19 samples, acute and convalescent, were from the United States, Italy and Spain.

V shed 5 bases and J shed 1 base, with 8 bases lying between them. CDR3 size: 13 residues. Germline CDR1 is MNHEY and CDR2 is SVGAGI. This clone was recorded once. In the source study's methods: Estimation of nucleated cell counts relied on the amplification of reference gene primers. TCRdb's table, derived via immunoSEQ multiplex PCR, lists solely in-frame clones and lacks some. D and trimming come from the DNA, and the V and J calls and clone size come from that table. Among about 260,000 clones listed, approximately 82% were seen once. The V and J genes are TRBV6-5 and TRBJ1-1, with D maybe TRBD1 (5 bases). The sequence was obtained from a woman aged 80 or over with acute or convalescent COVID-19. The specimen sequenced was peripheral blood. CDR3 sequence: CASSRTQNTEAFF. The CDR3 DNA sequence: TGTGCCAGCAGTCGGACACAGAACACTGAAGCTTTCTTT.